The sequence of this T cell receptor beta chain was determined in a study of CD8 T cells in ankylosing spondylitis. This clonotype was counted between two and nine times. Antigen: not known. Study results and caveats: Clones linked with disease were CD8+ and fairly uncommon in the peripheral blood. Enrichment of disease-linked clones was reportedly significant in matched ankylosing spondylitis synovial fluid. Seven or eight highly homologous variants formed a TCR beta motif that appeared characteristic of ankylosing spondylitis blood.

TCRdb passed the 5' RACE reads through MiXCR, listing each CDR3 protein once. Of 350,000 to 550,000 distinct CDR3 sequences listed, roughly 26% were seen once; the top ten hold approximately 1%. This CDR3 is built from 15 residues. Germline-derived CDR1 and CDR2 are SNHLY and FYNNEI. V lost 7 bases and J 5 bases, leaving 17 bases between the germline ends. V is TRBV2 and J is TRBJ1-4, with D unresolved. Sequencing input: blood, either unsorted or a sorted T cell fraction (not recorded which). The TCR comes from a male donor with ankylosing spondylitis. CDR3 residues: CASKGTLRMNEKLFF. Here the CDR3 DNA reads TGTGCCAGCAAGGGAACGCTGAGGATGAATGAAAAACTGTTTTTT.